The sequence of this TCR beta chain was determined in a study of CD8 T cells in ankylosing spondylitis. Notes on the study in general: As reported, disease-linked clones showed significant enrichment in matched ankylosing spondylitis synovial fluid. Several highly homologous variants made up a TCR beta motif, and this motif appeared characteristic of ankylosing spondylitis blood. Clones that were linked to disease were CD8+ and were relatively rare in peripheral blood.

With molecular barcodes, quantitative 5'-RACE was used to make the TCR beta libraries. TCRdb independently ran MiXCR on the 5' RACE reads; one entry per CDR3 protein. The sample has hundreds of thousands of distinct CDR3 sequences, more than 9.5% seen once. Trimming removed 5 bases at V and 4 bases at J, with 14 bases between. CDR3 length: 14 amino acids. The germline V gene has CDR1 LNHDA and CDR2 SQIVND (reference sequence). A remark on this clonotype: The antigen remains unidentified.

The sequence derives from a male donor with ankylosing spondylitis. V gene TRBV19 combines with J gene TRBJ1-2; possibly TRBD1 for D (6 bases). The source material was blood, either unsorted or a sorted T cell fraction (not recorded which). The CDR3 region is CASSAQGGGYGYTF. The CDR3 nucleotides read TGTGCCAGTAGTGCACAGGGTGGCGGCTATGGCTACACCTTC.